One and the same sample provided the 14 T cell receptor beta chains below, sequenced in a study of CD8+ T cells in alopecia areata. Separation of pooled cutaneous lymph node cells was by sorting with CD4, CD8alpha, NKG2D, NKG2ACE and other markers. Once RNA had been extracted, it was reverse transcribed into cDNA to act as the sequencing template. TCRdb keeps only in-frame clones here, not all; method: immunoSEQ multiplex PCR. Captured here are approximately 280,000 clones, none seen once; the top ten comprise about 1.2%. Sequenced input: CD4+ T cells sorted from a lymph node. These receptors came from a C3H/HeJ mouse with alopecia areata. This strain has MHC haplotype H2-k.

In its sample, this clone was seen a few times. All gene names here are mouse names. The read falls 3 residues short of the CDR3 end, and the missing part is taken from the germline J gene. The genes are TRBV5 and TRBJ1-6; D is uncertain. TRBJ1-6 qualifies as an ORF whose function is uncertain. Germline assignment: CDR1 LGHNA and CDR2 YNLKQL (reference sequence). The CDR3 loop spans 14 amino acids. Trimming left V 0 bases short and J 7 bases short, with 7 bases between. This CDR3 is CASSQDYKNSPLYF. CDR3 bases read: TGTGCCAGCAGCCAAGATTACAAAAATTCGCCC.

A word on this clone: A much larger clone sits a single nucleotide away, making a read error possible. Germline and genes: mouse. The read ends 4 residues before the CDR3 terminus; that terminus is restored from the germline J gene. The chain joins TRBV4 to TRBJ1-2; weak D call: TRBD1 (6 bases). The germline V and J ends were trimmed by 5 bases and 2 bases, with 6 bases remaining between them. The length of the CDR3 is 12 residues. From germline, CDR1 is LGHDT and CDR2 YNNKQL (reference sequence). CDR3 region: CASSTGNSDYTF. The CDR3 DNA, read in part, is TGTGCCAGCAGCACAGGGAACTCC.

This clone came up a few times. Gene names are the mouse ones. The read ends 4 residues shy of where the CDR3 ends; the end is completed using the germline J gene. Other DNA sequences in the same sample also yield this CDR3. The chain combines TRBV17 with TRBJ2-3, with a possible D match to TRBD2 (7 bases). CDR1 and CDR2 from the germline V gene are MNHDT and YYDKIL. This CDR3 contains 15 residues. Trimming removed 3 bases at V and 1 base at J, with 11 bases between. The part of the CDR3 DNA that was read is TGTGCTAGCAGTAGGGGGGGCGGTGGTGCAGAA. This translates into CASSRGGGGAE. The entire CDR3 is CASSRGGGGAETLYF.

There are a few counts of this clone. Mouse gene names and germline throughout. The read finishes 3 residues shy of the CDR3 end, and the germline J gene is used to complete it. The chain has TRBV1 and TRBJ1-6; the D gene is possibly TRBD1 (5 bases). TRBJ1-6 is given ORF status, its function remaining uncertain. Looked up from germline, CDR1 is NSQYPW and CDR2 is LRSPGD (reference sequence). V dropped 2 bases and J dropped 7 bases, with 9 bases sitting between them. The CDR3 is 14 amino acids. The DNA read from the CDR3 is TGCACCTGCAGTGCACAGCGACAGAATTCGCCC. It translates to CTCSAQRQNSP. The CDR3, in full, reads CTCSAQRQNSPLYF.

A few counts support this clone. The listed genes are named as in mouse. Coverage ceases 3 residues before the CDR3 finishes, and the germline J gene fills in the end. This chain connects TRBV14 to TRBJ1-6, with 7 positions matching TRBD1. TRBJ1-6 is an ORF; its function is uncertain. V lost 3 bases to trimming and J lost 2 bases; unmatched junction nucleotides: 5. The CDR3 runs 16 residues. Germline V gives CDR1 SGHDT, CDR2 FRDEAV. The CDR3 bases that were read are TGTGCCAGCAGTTCCGACAGGGACCCCTATAATTCGCCC. Protein: CASSSDRDPYNSP. Given in full, the CDR3 is CASSSDRDPYNSPLYF.

Points on this clone: The genes are named according to mouse. The CDR3 goes on 4 residues after the read ends, and that part is filled in from the germline J gene. The identical CDR3 is also encoded by other nucleotide sequences in the sample. The chain couples TRBV17 to TRBJ1-1; D unresolved. This CDR3 spans 13 amino acids. Trimming left V 2 bases short and J 0 bases short, with 4 bases between. Germline CDR1 reads MNHDT; CDR2 reads YYDKIL. CDR3 protein: CASSRQTNTEVFF. The sequenced CDR3 bases are TGTGCTAGCAGTAGACAGACAAACACA.

Points on this clone: Mouse gene names and germline throughout. The CDR3 end is not reached by the read, which stops 4 residues before it; the germline J gene fills it in. The chain employs TRBV13-1 and TRBJ2-2, with 7 positions matching TRBD2. Germline CDR1 and CDR2: NSHNY and SYGAGN. The CDR3 length is 14 residues. V was clipped by 2 bases and J by 4 bases; unmatched bases: 2. This CDR3 is CASSDGGVTGQLYF. The part of the CDR3 DNA that was read is TGTGCCAGCAGTGACGGGGGGGTCACCGGG.

In regard to this clone: The gene names here belong to mouse. Sequencing ends 4 residues short of the CDR3 end; the germline J gene provides the rest. The chain has TRBV13-1 and TRBJ2-2; possible D gene TRBD2, 7 bases. The V end lost 3 bases, the J end lost 4 bases, and 10 bases lay between the germline ends. This CDR3 has 14 amino acids. Germline CDR1 reads NSHNY; CDR2 reads SYGAGN. CDR3 bases read: TGTGCCAGCAGTGCGAGGGGGGGCACCGGG. Translation: CASSARGGTG. The whole CDR3 protein is CASSARGGTGQLYF.

To note about this clone: Gene and germline names: mouse. The missing CDR3 end, 4 residues past where the read stops, is filled in from the germline J gene. V usage is TRBV13-1 and J usage is TRBJ2-5, with 8 bases identical to TRBD1. Germline CDR1 and CDR2: NSHNY and SYGAGN. The CDR3 consists of 14 residues. J gave up 2 bases and V 2 bases, and 1 base lay outside the gene matches. Partial CDR3 DNA: TGTGCCAGCAGTGAGGACAGGGCCCAAGAC. Encoded protein: CASSEDRAQD. The CDR3 as a whole reads CASSEDRAQDTQYF.

About this clone itself: The genes and germline here are from mouse. The read falls 4 residues short of the CDR3 end, and the missing part is taken from the germline J gene. The chain employs TRBV13-1 and TRBJ2-1; D is uncertain. Germline V lookup: CDR1 NSHNY, CDR2 SYGAGN. Trimming left V 2 bases short and J 3 bases short, with 9 bases between. The CDR3 sequence is 14 residues long. The sequenced CDR3 bases are TGTGCCAGCAGTGAGAGTGGGTCCTATGCT. Encoded protein: CASSESGSYA. The entire CDR3 reads CASSESGSYAEQFF.

Details on this clone: Germline and genes here are mouse. Sequencing ends 4 residues short of the CDR3 end; the germline J gene provides the rest. The V call is TRBV19, the J call TRBJ1-1, with 7 bases matching TRBD1. The CDR3 spans 15 residues. Trimming took 2 bases from V and 0 from J; bases not matched to a gene: 4. From germline, CDR1 is FNHDT and CDR2 SITEND (reference sequence). CDR3 bases read: TGTGCCAGCAGTATTGCAGGGGGAACAAACACA. Translated, it gives CASSIAGGTNT. The complete CDR3 protein is CASSIAGGTNTEVFF.

This clone was seen more than once but under ten times. Gene names refer to mouse genes. The read ends 4 residues before the CDR3 terminus; that terminus is restored from the germline J gene. The chain combines TRBV19 with TRBJ2-5, with D possibly being TRBD1 (6 bases). The CDR3 contains 15 residues. From germline, CDR1 is FNHDT and CDR2 SITEND (reference sequence). Trimming took 0 bases from V and 1 from J, leaving 9 bases between them. The part of the CDR3 DNA that was read is TGTGCCAGCAGTATAGCGGGACAATACCAAGAC. It yields the protein CASSIAGQYQD. The full CDR3 is CASSIAGQYQDTQYF.

Points on this clone: Mouse germline and gene names are used. The read is 4 residues too short to cover the CDR3 end, so that end is filled in from the germline J gene. This rearrangement joins TRBV17 to TRBJ2-5; D gene uncertain. The V gene's germline CDR1 is MNHDT and CDR2 YYDKIL. The V gene lost 1 base and the J gene lost 0 bases, with 5 bases spanning the gap. This CDR3 spans 14 amino acids. Incomplete CDR3 DNA: TGTGCTAGCAGTAGAGGTGTTAACCAAGAC. It is translated as CASSRGVNQD. The CDR3 reads in full as CASSRGVNQDTQYF.

As for this clone: Gene names are mouse gene names. Sequencing ends 4 residues short of the CDR3 end; the germline J gene provides the rest. Other DNA sequences in the same sample also yield this CDR3. J is TRBJ2-3 and V is TRBV13-1, with TRBD2 matching 11 bases. Trimming at V came to 9 bases and at J to 0 bases, leaving 3 bases not matched to a gene. The CDR3 sequence is 14 residues long. Germline CDR1 and CDR2: NSHNY and SYGAGN. Partial CDR3 DNA: TGTGCCACGGGACTGGGGGCTAGTGCAGAA. Its protein product is CATGLGASAE. The complete CDR3 reads CATGLGASAETLYF.